The clone carrying this T cell receptor (beta chain) has a handful of counts. Its specificity is not known. V gave up 4 bases and J gave up 4 bases, with 14 bases separating them. CDR1 is SGDLS and CDR2 is YYNGEE in the germline V gene. CDR3 length: 14 amino acids. This record belongs to a study of regulatory T cells in long-lasting Graves disease. Looking at the study overall: Persistence in Graves' disease required over 5 years of antithyroid drugs plus positive TSH receptor antibodies. Study-wide findings and caveats: Persistent Graves' patients showed a TCR diversity that was lower than that of newly diagnosed ones.

Time point indicated: persistent/refractory GD, antithyroid drugs over 5 years with positive TRAb. The TCR library was made from RNA extracted from PBMCs. Xi'an, China, was home to the endocrinology department that provided patients. Sequencing libraries for TCR beta were prepared with iRepertoire HTBI primers and Arm-PCR of CDR3 regions. TCRdb analysed the multiplex PCR reads with MiXCR anew, one entry per CDR3 protein. In the table there are some 470,000 distinct CDR3 sequences, roughly 21% of which are singletons. The receptor's source is a female donor with Graves disease. J is TRBJ2-5 and V is TRBV9; D is perhaps TRBD2 (6 bases). This specimen consisted of peripheral blood mononuclear cells (PBMCs), obtained when the disease was refractory, from a patient treated with antithyroid drugs. In nucleotides, the CDR3 is TGTGCCAGCAGCTCCTCAGGGACTGCAGAGACCCAGTACTTC. Encoded protein: CASSSSGTAETQYF.